The clone carrying this T cell receptor delta chain appeared a few times. The data stem from a study of gamma-delta chains in newborns, infants, children. For the study at large: Innate gammadelta T cells reportedly expand polyclonally right after birth, driven by microbial exposure, per the title.

TCRdb reanalyzed the reads using CATT. The data contain under 4,500 delta-chain clones, around 6.2% of them singletons. The trim removed 2 bases at V and 0 bases at J, leaving 9 bases unmatched. This CDR3 contains 17 residues. In germline, CDR1 is GEAIGNYY, CDR2 EKD. This clonotype originated in a child who was a newborn, infant or young child, either healthy, febrile or measles-vaccinated (not recorded which). Sequencing was done on a sample of blood. The V and J genes are TRDV2 and TRDJ1; TRDD3 agrees at 9 bases. Here the CDR3 reads CACDMGGYLPNTDKLIF. CDR3 DNA sequence: TGTGCCTGTGACATGGGGGGATACCTTCCAAACACCGATAAACTCATCTTT.